The present TCR beta chain was sequenced within a study of blood T cell repertoires in COVID-19. About the study: PBMCs, B-cell-depleted T cells, or T cells provided the cDNA or gDNA that made up the material.

As processed by the authors: Estimates of nucleated cell counts were drawn from the amplification of reference gene primers. Generated by immunoSEQ multiplex PCR, the TCRdb table keeps only in-frame clones and is missing some. That table is the source of V, J and clone size, and D and trimming were worked out from the DNA. The top ten clones hold approximately 5% of a sample with 210,000 or so clones, around 86% of them seen once. The CDR3 loop spans 13 amino acids. V shed 6 bases and J 3 bases; nucleotides not matched to a gene: 5. The V gene's germline CDR1 is LNHDA and CDR2 SQIVND (reference sequence).

This TCR was sampled from a human donor in a cohort sampled during active COVID-19. This chain links TRBV19 with TRBJ2-7; TRBD1 aligns across 7 bases. Sequenced material: peripheral blood. This CDR3 reads CASRGQGDYEQYF. The CDR3 nucleotides read TGTGCCAGTAGAGGGCAGGGGGACTACGAGCAGTACTTC.